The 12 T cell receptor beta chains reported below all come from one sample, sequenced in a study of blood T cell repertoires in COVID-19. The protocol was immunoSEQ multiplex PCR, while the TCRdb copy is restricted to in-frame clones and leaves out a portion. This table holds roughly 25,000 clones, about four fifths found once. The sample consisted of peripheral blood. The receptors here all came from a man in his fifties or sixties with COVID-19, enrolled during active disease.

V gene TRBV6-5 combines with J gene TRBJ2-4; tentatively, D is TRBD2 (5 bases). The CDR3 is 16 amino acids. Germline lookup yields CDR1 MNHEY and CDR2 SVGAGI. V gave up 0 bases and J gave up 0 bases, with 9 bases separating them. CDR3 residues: CASSYSSRGAKNIQYF. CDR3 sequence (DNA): TGTGCCAGCAGTTACTCATCTCGGGGAGCCAAAAACATTCAGTACTTC.

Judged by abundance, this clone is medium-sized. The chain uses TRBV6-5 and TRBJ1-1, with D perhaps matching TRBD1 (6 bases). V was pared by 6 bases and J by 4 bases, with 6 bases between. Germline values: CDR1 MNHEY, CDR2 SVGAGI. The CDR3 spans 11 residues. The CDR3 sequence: CASRQGTEAFF. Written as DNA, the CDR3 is TGTGCCAGCAGACAGGGCACTGAAGCTTTCTTT.

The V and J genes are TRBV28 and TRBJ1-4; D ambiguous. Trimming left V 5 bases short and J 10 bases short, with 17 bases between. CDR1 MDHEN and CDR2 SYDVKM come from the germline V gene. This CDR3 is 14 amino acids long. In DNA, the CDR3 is TGTGCCAGCAGTCCCGCGTTGGGTCCGGGAAAACTGTTTTTT. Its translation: CASSPALGPGKLFF.

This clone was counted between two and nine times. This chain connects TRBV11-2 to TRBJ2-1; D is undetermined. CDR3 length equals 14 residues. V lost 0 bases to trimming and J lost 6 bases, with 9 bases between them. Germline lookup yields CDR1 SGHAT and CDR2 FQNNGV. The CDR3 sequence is CASSLDRVSNEQFF. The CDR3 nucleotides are TGTGCCAGCAGCTTAGATCGGGTTAGCAATGAGCAGTTCTTC.

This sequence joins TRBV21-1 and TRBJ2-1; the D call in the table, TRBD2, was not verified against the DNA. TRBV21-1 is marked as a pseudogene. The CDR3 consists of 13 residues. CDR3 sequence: CARTSGRENEQFF. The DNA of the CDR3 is TGTGCCAGGACTAGCGGGAGAGAGAATGAGCAGTTCTTC.

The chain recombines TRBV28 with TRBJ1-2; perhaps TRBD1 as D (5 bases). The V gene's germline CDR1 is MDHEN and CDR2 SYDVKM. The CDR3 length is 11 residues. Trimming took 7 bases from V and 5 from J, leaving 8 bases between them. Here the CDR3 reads CASTKGYGYTF. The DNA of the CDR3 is TGTGCCAGCACGAAGGGGTATGGCTACACCTTC.

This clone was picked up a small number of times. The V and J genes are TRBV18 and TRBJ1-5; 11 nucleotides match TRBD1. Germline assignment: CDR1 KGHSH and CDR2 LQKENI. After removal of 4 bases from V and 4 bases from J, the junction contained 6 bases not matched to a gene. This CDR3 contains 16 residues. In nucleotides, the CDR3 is TGTGCCAGCTCACTTGGACAGGGGGCGCGTAATCAGCCCCAGCATTTT. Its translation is CASSLGQGARNQPQHF. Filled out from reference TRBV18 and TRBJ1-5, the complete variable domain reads NAGVMQNPRHLVRRRGQEARLRCSPMKGHSHVYWYRQLPEEGLKFMVYLQKENIIDESGMPKERFSAEFPKEGPSILRIQQVVRGDSAAYFCASSLGQGARNQPQHFGDGTRLSIL.

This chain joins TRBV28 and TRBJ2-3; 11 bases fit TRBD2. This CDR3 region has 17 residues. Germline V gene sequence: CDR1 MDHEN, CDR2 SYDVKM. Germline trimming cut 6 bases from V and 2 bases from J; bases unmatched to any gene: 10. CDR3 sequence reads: CASRNKKLAGDTDTQYF. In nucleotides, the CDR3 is TGTGCCAGCAGGAACAAAAAACTAGCGGGGGACACAGATACGCAGTATTTT.

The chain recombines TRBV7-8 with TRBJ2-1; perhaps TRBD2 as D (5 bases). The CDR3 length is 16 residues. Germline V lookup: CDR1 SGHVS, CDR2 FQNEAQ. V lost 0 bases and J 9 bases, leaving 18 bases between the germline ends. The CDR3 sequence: CASSLAGRNSGGEQFF. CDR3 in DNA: TGTGCCAGCAGCTTAGCGGGCAGGAATAGTGGAGGTGAGCAGTTCTTC.

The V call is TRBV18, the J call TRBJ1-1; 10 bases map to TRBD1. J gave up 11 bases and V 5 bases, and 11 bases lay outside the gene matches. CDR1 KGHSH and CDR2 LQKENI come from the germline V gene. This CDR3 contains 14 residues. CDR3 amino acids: CASSELTGGRGAFF. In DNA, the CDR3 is TGTGCCAGCTCAGAACTGACAGGGGGCCGGGGGGCTTTCTTT.

The CDR3: CASSYPSTEWGPQHF. The CDR3 DNA is TGTGCCAGCAGTTACCCCTCGACAGAGTGGGGGCCCCAGCATTTT. This chain joins TRBV6-5 and TRBJ1-5, with D tentatively TRBD1 (5 bases). V was cut by 2 bases and J by 9 bases, with 17 bases left in between. The CDR3 loop spans 15 amino acids. CDR1 is MNHEY and CDR2 is SVGAGI in the germline V gene.

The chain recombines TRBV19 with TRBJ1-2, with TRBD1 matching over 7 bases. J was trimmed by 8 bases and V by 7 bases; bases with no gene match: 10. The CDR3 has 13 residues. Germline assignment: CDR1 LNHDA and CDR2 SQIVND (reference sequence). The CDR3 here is CASNQQGTYGYTF. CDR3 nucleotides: TGTGCCAGTAACCAACAGGGGACCTACGGCTACACCTTC. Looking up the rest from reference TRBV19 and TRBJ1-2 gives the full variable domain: DGGITQSPKYLFRKEGQNVTLSCEQNLNHDAMYWYRQDPGQGLRLIYYSQIVNDFQKGDIAEGYSVSREKKESFPLTVTSAQKNPTAFYLCASNQQGTYGYTFGSGTRLTVV.